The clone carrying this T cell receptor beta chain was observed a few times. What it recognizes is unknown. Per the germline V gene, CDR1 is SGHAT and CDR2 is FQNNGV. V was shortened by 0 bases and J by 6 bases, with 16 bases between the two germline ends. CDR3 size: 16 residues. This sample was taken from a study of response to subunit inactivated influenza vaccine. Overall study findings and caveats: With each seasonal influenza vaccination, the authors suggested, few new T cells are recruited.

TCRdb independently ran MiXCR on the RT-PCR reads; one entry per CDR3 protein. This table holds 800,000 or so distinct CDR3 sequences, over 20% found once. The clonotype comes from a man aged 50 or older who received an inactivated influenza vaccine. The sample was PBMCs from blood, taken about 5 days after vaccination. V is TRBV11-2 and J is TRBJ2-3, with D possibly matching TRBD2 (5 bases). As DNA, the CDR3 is TGTGCCAGCAGCTTAGATTTCGGTTACCGCGGGGATACGCAGTATTTT. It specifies CASSLDFGYRGDTQYF.